This T cell receptor beta chain was recorded in a study of identifying expanded T cells in peripheral blood. Points on this clone: Its antigen is not known.

Collection occurred without any documented infections or immune events in donors. Trimming took 0 bases from V and 6 from J, leaving 13 bases between them. Germline CDR1 is SGHDT and CDR2 is YYEEEE. The CDR3 is 15 amino acids. Notes on the study in general: Differentially abundant clones: around 1.1 between replicates, just under 17 at about 13 days, more than 18 at four. Across healthy donors, higher total template counts meant significantly greater approximately 2-week count variance.

The protocol was immunoSEQ multiplex PCR, while the TCRdb copy is restricted to in-frame clones and leaves out a portion. The top ten clones hold 3% to 3.5% of a sample with around 120,000 clones, 75% to 90% of them seen once. This chain joins TRBV5-6 and TRBJ1-5; D is ambiguous. This TCR was recovered from a person between 18 and 75 years old in good health. Sequenced material: blood. CDR3: CASSLVRGGSQPQHF. CDR3 DNA sequence: TGTGCCAGCAGCTTGGTTCGAGGCGGTTCTCAGCCCCAGCATTTT.